The 14 T cell receptor beta chains in this list originate from one sample, sequenced in a study of blood T cell repertoires in COVID-19. Libraries were prepared by immunoSEQ multiplex PCR; TCRdb keeps only in-frame clonotypes and omits some of them. The sample records tens of thousands of clones, roughly three quarters being singletons. Sequenced: peripheral blood. These receptors originate from a human donor in a cohort sampled during active COVID-19.

A single count supports this clone. CDR3 protein: CASSVDRGRANYGYTF. DNA of the CDR3: TGCGCCAGCTCAGTAGACAGGGGAAGAGCTAACTATGGCTACACCTTC. The chain is built from TRBV5-1 and TRBJ1-2; 8 bases agree with TRBD1. V was clipped by 7 bases and J by 0 bases; unmatched bases: 11. Germline-derived CDR1 and CDR2 are SGHRS and YFSETQ. CDR3 length: 16 amino acids.

V gene TRBV6-5 combines with J gene TRBJ2-7; D unclear. The ends were cut back, 4 bases at V and 3 bases at J, with 16 bases in the middle. The CDR3 length is 15 residues. Germline CDR1 reads MNHEY; CDR2 reads SVGAGI. The DNA for the CDR3 is TGTGCCAGCAGTTTAGAAGTTTCGGTTGGCTACGAGCAGTACTTC. Its translation is CASSLEVSVGYEQYF.

The chain links TRBV18 to TRBJ2-2; D remains unclear. This CDR3 has 12 amino acids. The germline V gene encodes CDR1 KGHSH and CDR2 LQKENI. V lost 5 bases and J 5 bases, leaving 6 bases between the germline ends. This chain's CDR3 is CASSSLTGELFF. The DNA of the CDR3 is TGTGCCAGCTCATCTCTAACCGGGGAGCTGTTTTTT.

This clone was picked up a small number of times. The chain recombines TRBV5-1 with TRBJ2-5; TRBD1 is a possible D gene (5 bases). The V end lost 1 base, the J end lost 5 bases, and 9 bases lay between the germline ends. CDR3 length: 13 amino acids. CDR1 and CDR2 (germline): SGHRS, YFSETQ. The CDR3 reads CASSLPGLETQYF. DNA for the CDR3: TGCGCCAGCAGCTTGCCAGGGTTGGAGACCCAGTACTTC.

This clone was seen ten or more times. The chain joins TRBV3-1 (or the pseudogene TRBV3-2) to TRBJ2-2; weak D call: TRBD2 (5 bases). The germline gives CDR1 LGHDT, CDR2 YNNKEL (reference sequence). Trimming stripped 0 bases from V and 5 bases from J, with 13 bases between. This CDR3 spans 16 amino acids. As DNA, the CDR3 is TGTGCCAGCAGCCAAGATCCGGGGTCCGGGACCGGGGAGCTGTTTTTT. As protein: CASSQDPGSGTGELFF.

The rearrangement uses TRBV5-1 and TRBJ1-1, with D maybe TRBD1 (6 bases). CDR1 is SGHRS and CDR2 is YFSETQ in the germline V gene. V lost 0 bases and J lost 1, with 19 bases in between. The CDR3 spans 18 residues. CDR3 DNA sequence: TGCGCCAGCAGCTTGGGGATCGGGACAAACCTCCGGAACACTGAAGCTTTCTTT. Protein: CASSLGIGTNLRNTEAFF. The entire variable domain, with the rest obtained from reference TRBV5-1 and TRBJ1-1, is as follows: KAGVTQTPRYLIKTRGQQVTLSCSPISGHRSVSWYQQTPGQGLQFLFEYFSETQRNKGNFPGRFSGRQFSNSRSEMNVSTLELGDSALYLCASSLGIGTNLRNTEAFFGQGTRLTVV.

This clone occurred many times. V is TRBV5-1 and J is TRBJ2-5, with 9 bases identical to TRBD2. Germline values: CDR1 SGHRS, CDR2 YFSETQ. CDR3 length equals 15 residues. Losses at the gene ends were 1 base for V and 4 bases for J; bases not matched to a gene: 5. The CDR3 here is CASSLSGTSRETQYF. The CDR3, as DNA: TGCGCCAGCAGCTTGTCCGGGACTAGCCGAGAGACCCAGTACTTC.

This chain links TRBV3-1 (or the pseudogene TRBV3-2) with TRBJ2-1; D might be TRBD2 (6 bases). Trimming stripped 3 bases from V and 3 bases from J, with 21 bases between. The germline gives CDR1 LGHDT, CDR2 YNNKEL (reference sequence). The CDR3 covers 18 residues. Written as DNA, the CDR3 is TGTGCCAGCAGCCACACCCCAAACGCGCGGGGTTTCTACAATGAGCAGTTCTTC. Its protein is CASSHTPNARGFYNEQFF.

The gene calls are TRBV19 and TRBJ1-6, with TRBD1 as a possible D gene (6 bases). The V end lost 9 bases, the J end lost 7 bases, and 13 bases lay between the germline ends. This CDR3 spans 13 amino acids. CDR1 and CDR2 from the germline V gene are LNHDA and SQIVND (reference sequence). Here the CDR3 reads CASNPQGNSPLHF. The CDR3 nucleotides are TGTGCCAGCAATCCCCAGGGGAATTCACCCCTCCACTTT. Drawing the rest from reference TRBV19 and TRBJ1-6, the complete variable domain is DGGITQSPKYLFRKEGQNVTLSCEQNLNHDAMYWYRQDPGQGLRLIYYSQIVNDFQKGDIAEGYSVSREKKESFPLTVTSAQKNPTAFYLCASNPQGNSPLHFGNGTRLTVT.

As DNA, the CDR3 is TGTGCCAGTTCAAGGCCAACTGCGGGGTCACCCCTCCACTTT. Its protein product is CASSRPTAGSPLHF. The rearrangement joins TRBV6-5 to TRBJ1-6; no reliable D call. CDR3 size: 14 residues. Trimming stripped 9 bases from V and 10 bases from J, with 19 bases between. CDR1 and CDR2 from the germline V gene are MNHEY and SVGAGI.

This sequence joins TRBV7-8 and TRBJ1-1, with unresolved D. The V gene's germline CDR1 is SGHVS and CDR2 FQNEAQ. CDR3 size: 14 residues. Trimming shortened V by 5 bases and J by 6 bases, and 16 bases separated the two germline ends. The CDR3 loop reads CASSLEAGWAEAFF. For the CDR3, the DNA is TGTGCCAGCAGCCTAGAGGCCGGGTGGGCTGAAGCTTTCTTT. Filled out from reference TRBV7-8 and TRBJ1-1, the complete variable domain reads GAGVSQSPRYKVAKRGQDVALRCDPISGHVSLFWYQQALGQGPEFLTYFQNEAQLDKSGLPSDRFFAERPEGSVSTLKIQRTQQEDSAVYLCASSLEAGWAEAFFGQGTRLTVV.

This sequence joins TRBV5-1 and TRBJ2-2; possibly TRBD1 for D (5 bases). This CDR3 is built from 15 residues. The V and J ends lost 2 bases and 1 base respectively, with 9 bases between them. The germline CDR1 and CDR2 sequences are SGHRS and YFSETQ. CDR3 in amino acids: CASSFITGNTGELFF. In DNA form, the CDR3 reads TGCGCCAGCAGCTTTATTACAGGGAACACCGGGGAGCTGTTTTTT.

This rearrangement joins TRBV10-3 to TRBJ2-5, with 9 bases lining up with TRBD2. The germline gives CDR1 ENHRY, CDR2 SYGVKD. Trimming cost V 6 bases and J 5 bases; bases outside gene matches: 7. This CDR3 comprises 14 residues. The CDR3 spells CAISVAGEAETQYF. The CDR3 region has the DNA TGTGCCATCAGCGTAGCGGGAGAGGCGGAGACCCAGTACTTC.

This clone is labeled large (0.1 to 1%). The rearrangement links TRBV27 to TRBJ1-2, with a tentative D call TRBD1 (6 bases). CDR1 is MNHEY and CDR2 is SMNVEV in the germline V gene (reference sequence). The V and J ends lost 2 bases and 7 bases respectively, with 20 bases between them. CDR3 length: 16 residues. CDR3 amino acids: CASSLVRRGGTVGYTF. DNA of the CDR3: TGTGCCAGCAGTTTAGTACGCAGGGGAGGGACGGTTGGCTACACCTTC.